The clone carrying this T cell receptor beta chain was recorded a few times. Germline V gene sequence: CDR1 SNHLY, CDR2 FYNNEI. The CDR3 loop spans 13 amino acids. V was pared by 10 bases and J by 6 bases, with 13 bases between. Repertoires were generated with immunoSEQ multiplex PCR, while TCRdb's copy carries only in-frame clones and drops some. Of some 200,000 clones listed, 80% to 85% are singletons. This entry is derived from a study of blood T cell repertoires in COVID-19. The source of this sequence is a woman aged 40-49 years with acute or convalescent COVID-19. The rearrangement uses TRBV2 and TRBJ1-6; D might be TRBD1 (5 bases). Sequenced sample: peripheral blood. The CDR3 protein is CATPQGPNSPLHF. DNA for the CDR3: TGTGCCACCCCCCAGGGTCCTAATTCACCCCTCCACTTT.